One and the same sample provided the 30 T cell receptor beta chains below, sequenced in a study of identical twins. TCRdb fed the 5' RACE reads into MiXCR, producing one record per CDR3 protein. This table has approximately 890,000 distinct CDR3 sequences, roughly 12% appearing once. The data also belong to a second study, concerning yellow fever vaccine responses in identical twins.

Sequencing was carried out using PBMCs. The receptors stem from a woman under 30 in good health.

The chain uses TRBV3-1 and TRBJ2-3, with TRBD1 matching over 7 bases. The V gene end was trimmed by 3 bases and the J gene end by 11 bases; junction bases not matched to a gene: 14. The germline V gene has CDR1 LGHDT and CDR2 YNNKEL (reference sequence). The CDR3 runs to 15 residues. The CDR3 is CASSQEDRRTEMQYF. In DNA form, the CDR3 reads TGTGCCAGCAGCCAGGAGGACAGGCGGACAGAGATGCAGTATTTT.

This clonotype occurred a few times. This chain joins TRBV24-1 and TRBJ2-2; D is perhaps TRBD1 (6 bases). The CDR3 has 15 amino acids. Between the trimmed V and J ends, which lost 9 bases and 1 base, there was a span of 14 bases. Germline-derived CDR1 and CDR2 are KGHDR and SFDVKD. This CDR3 is CATGRGKVNTGELFF. The CDR3 region has the DNA TGTGCCACCGGAAGGGGGAAGGTGAACACCGGGGAGCTGTTTTTT.

The table lists this clonotype with a few counts. The chain combines TRBV29-1 with TRBJ2-3; 9 nucleotides agree with TRBD2. V was pared by 4 bases and J by 2 bases, with 4 bases of the junction left unmatched. CDR3 size: 14 residues. Germline loops: CDR1 SQVTM, CDR2 ANQGSEA. The CDR3 region is CSVASGGITDTQYF. The CDR3 nucleotides are TGCAGCGTTGCGAGCGGGGGGATCACAGATACGCAGTATTTT.

This clonotype showed up just a few times. The chain recombines TRBV7-3 with TRBJ2-2, with no clear D. Trimming removed 5 bases at V and 4 bases at J, with 11 bases between. CDR1 and CDR2 (germline): SGHTA, FQGTGA. The CDR3 loop spans 14 amino acids. CDR3 in amino acids: CASSPPGRTGELFF. The CDR3, as DNA: TGTGCCAGCAGCCCCCCAGGCCGCACCGGGGAGCTGTTTTTT.

The chain's CDR3 is CASSLWGGGRGVAKNIQYF. CDR3 nucleotides: TGTGCCAGCAGTTTATGGGGAGGAGGAAGGGGGGTCGCCAAAAACATTCAGTACTTC. The chain employs TRBV12-3 or TRBV12-4 and TRBJ2-4; D possibly matches TRBD1 or TRBD2 (6 bases each). The CDR3 has 19 amino acids. The ends were cut back, 2 bases at V and 1 base at J, with 21 bases in the middle.

The chain has TRBV6-1 and TRBJ2-1; 9 nucleotides agree with TRBD2. The germline CDR1 and CDR2 sequences are MNHNS and SASEGT. There are 15 residues in the CDR3. Trimming cost V 4 bases and J 3 bases; bases outside gene matches: 4. The CDR3 region has the DNA TGTGCCAGCAGTGTGCGGGAGGGTTACTACAATGAGCAGTTCTTC. Protein sequence: CASSVREGYYNEQFF.

This clonotype was counted many times. This chain uses TRBV11-2 with TRBJ2-1; maybe TRBD1 (6 bases). This CDR3 is 14 amino acids long. Germline values: CDR1 SGHAT, CDR2 FQNNGV. Trimming pared 5 bases from V and 8 bases from J, leaving 16 bases between. This CDR3 reads CASSENRAGHEQFF. The DNA of the CDR3 is TGTGCCAGCAGCGAAAACAGGGCCGGACATGAGCAGTTCTTC.

The rearrangement links TRBV25-1 to TRBJ2-1, with TRBD2 identical over 9 bases. The V segment lost 5 bases and the J segment 6 bases; nucleotides outside the gene matches: 29. This CDR3 has 22 residues. Germline V gene lookup returns CDR1 MGHDK and CDR2 SYGVNS. CDR3 sequence reads: CASSPITRFSGRVPVGGNEQFF. The CDR3 bases are TGTGCCAGCAGTCCAATTACTAGATTTAGCGGGAGAGTCCCCGTAGGTGGCAATGAGCAGTTCTTC.

The rearrangement uses TRBV6-5 and TRBJ2-1; no reliable D call. Germline V gives CDR1 MNHEY, CDR2 SVGAGI. The CDR3 is 10 amino acids. Trimming cost V 10 bases and J 9 bases, with 10 bases left between them. The CDR3 sequence is CATRRTEQFF. CDR3 DNA: TGTGCCACTCGACGGACTGAGCAGTTCTTC.

This clonotype turned up a few times. The chain has TRBV5-1 and TRBJ2-7; D may be TRBD1 (6 bases). CDR1 and CDR2 from the germline V gene are SGHRS and YFSETQ. The length of the CDR3 is 14 residues. With 0 bases removed from V and 4 bases from J, the gap between germline ends came to 11 bases. This chain's CDR3 is CASSLEGGRYEQYV. The CDR3 bases are TGCGCCAGCAGCTTGGAAGGGGGTAGGTACGAGCAGTACGTC.

The gene calls are TRBV13 and TRBJ1-2, with D possibly being TRBD1 (6 bases). Germline assignment: CDR1 PRHDT and CDR2 FYEKMQ (reference sequence). CDR3 size: 15 residues. V was shortened by 5 bases and J by 1 base, with 14 bases between the two germline ends. Written as DNA, the CDR3 is TGTGCCAGCAGCCGAAGGACAGCCCATAACTATGGCTACACCTTC. Protein: CASSRRTAHNYGYTF. The entire variable domain, with the rest obtained from reference TRBV13 and TRBJ1-2, is as follows: AAGVIQSPRHLIKEKRETATLKCYPIPRHDTVYWYQQGPGQDPQFLISFYEKMQSDKGSIPDRFSAQQFSDYHSELNMSSLELGDSALYFCASSRRTAHNYGYTFGSGTRLTVV.

This chain links TRBV10-2 with TRBJ2-1; D possibly matches TRBD1 or TRBD2 (6 bases each). The V end lost 2 bases, the J end lost 5 bases, and 16 bases lay between the germline ends. Per germline, CDR1 WSHSY and CDR2 SAAADI. The length of the CDR3 is 16 residues. The CDR3 loop reads CASSELAWRDNNEQFF. In nucleotides, the CDR3 is TGCGCCAGCAGTGAGCTGGCATGGCGGGACAACAATGAGCAGTTCTTC.

This clonotype appeared a few times. V and J are TRBV5-6 and TRBJ1-1; D uncertain. The V and J ends lost 0 bases and 1 base respectively, with 10 bases between them. The CDR3 spans 15 residues. Germline V lookup: CDR1 SGHDT, CDR2 YYEEEE. The CDR3: CASSLAEGENTEAFF. The CDR3 DNA reads TGTGCCAGCAGCTTGGCAGAGGGCGAGAACACTGAAGCTTTCTTT.

V and J are TRBV29-1 and TRBJ2-2; 9 bases fit TRBD1. With 4 bases clipped from V and 1 base from J, the junction kept 4 bases outside the gene matches. Germline CDR1 and CDR2: SQVTM and ANQGSEA. The CDR3 consists of 15 residues. CDR3 nucleotide sequence: TGCAGCGTTGCGCGACAGGGGGTGAACACCGGGGAGCTGTTTTTT. Protein product: CSVARQGVNTGELFF.

In its sample, this clonotype was seen many times. The chain uses TRBV12-3 or TRBV12-4 and TRBJ1-1, with D perhaps matching TRBD1 (5 bases). V shed 4 bases and J shed 3 bases, with 12 bases lying between them. The CDR3 is 14 amino acids. CDR3 DNA sequence: TGTGCCAGCAGTTGGGGCCAGGCCCACACTGAAGCTTTCTTT. It encodes CASSWGQAHTEAFF.

In this sample, this clonotype turned up a few times. The rearrangement links TRBV24-1 to TRBJ2-2; tentatively, D is TRBD2 (6 bases). The length of the CDR3 is 15 residues. Trimming cost V 4 bases and J 0 bases, with 8 bases left between them. Germline lookup yields CDR1 KGHDR and CDR2 SFDVKD. CDR3 protein: CATSEGDSNTGELFF. The DNA for the CDR3 is TGTGCCACCAGTGAGGGGGACTCGAACACCGGGGAGCTGTTTTTT.

The CDR3 loop is CSARQGAEQYF. CDR3 nucleotide sequence: TGCAGCGCCCGACAGGGTGCCGAGCAGTACTTC. The chain is built from TRBV29-1 and TRBJ2-7, with 7 bases identical to TRBD1. Germline loops: CDR1 SQVTM, CDR2 ANQGSEA. This CDR3 spans 11 amino acids. V was pared by 7 bases and J by 6 bases, with 6 bases of the junction left unmatched.

The chain employs TRBV5-1 and TRBJ2-7; no reliable D call. Germline values: CDR1 SGHRS, CDR2 YFSETQ. This CDR3 comprises 15 residues. V was shortened by 0 bases and J by 4 bases, with 14 bases between the two germline ends. The chain's CDR3 is CASSLGLGLSYEQYF. In DNA, the CDR3 is TGCGCCAGCAGCTTGGGGCTGGGCCTCTCTTACGAGCAGTACTTC.

This chain connects TRBV27 to TRBJ2-2; D is unresolved. The V and J ends lost 5 bases and 3 bases respectively, with 25 bases between them. The CDR3 is 19 residues long. CDR1 and CDR2 (germline): MNHEY, SMNVEV (reference sequence). The CDR3 loop is CASSNTQVEHAPYTGELFF. In DNA form, the CDR3 reads TGTGCCAGCAGTAACACCCAAGTAGAGCACGCGCCGTACACCGGGGAGCTGTTTTTT.

This clonotype was recorded many times. The chain has TRBV6-2 or TRBV6-3 and TRBJ2-5; the match to TRBD2 covers 10 bases. Trimming at V came to 7 bases and at J to 4 bases, leaving 6 bases not matched to a gene. This CDR3 has 14 amino acids. CDR1 MNHEY and CDR2 SVGEGT come from the germline V gene. CDR3 coding DNA: TGTGCCAGCAAATTAGCGGGAGGTTTAGAGACCCAGTACTTC. This codes for CASKLAGGLETQYF.

J is TRBJ1-1 and V is TRBV13; unclear D gene. V dropped 4 bases and J dropped 4 bases, with 7 bases sitting between them. Looked up from germline, CDR1 is PRHDT and CDR2 is FYEKMQ (reference sequence). This CDR3 spans 12 amino acids. DNA of the CDR3: TGTGCCAGCAGCTGGGGAGCCACTGAAGCTTTCTTT. Translation gives CASSWGATEAFF.

The chain employs TRBV5-1 and TRBJ1-2; TRBD1 aligns across 10 bases. The length of the CDR3 is 15 residues. Germline trimming cut 3 bases from V and 6 bases from J; bases unmatched to any gene: 8. From germline, CDR1 is SGHRS and CDR2 YFSETQ. CDR3 sequence (DNA): TGCGCCAGCAGCTACGCCCGGGACAGGGGAAATGGCTACACCTTC. This translates into CASSYARDRGNGYTF. Filled out from reference TRBV5-1 and TRBJ1-2, the complete variable domain reads KAGVTQTPRYLIKTRGQQVTLSCSPISGHRSVSWYQQTPGQGLQFLFEYFSETQRNKGNFPGRFSGRQFSNSRSEMNVSTLELGDSALYLCASSYARDRGNGYTFGSGTRLTVV.

Of note for this clonotype: At one of its ends the junction is not consistent with the germline gene, which may arise from a read error. The rearrangement joins TRBV3-1 to TRBJ2-3; TRBD2 matches at 13 bases. This CDR3 is built from 17 residues. CDR1 LGHDT and CDR2 YNNKEL come from the germline V gene (reference sequence). The CDR3 DNA is TGTACCAGCAGCCATCAGACTAGCGGGGGGAGCACAGATACGCAGTATTTT. As protein: CTSSHQTSGGSTDTQYF.

The sample holds a few counts of this clonotype. The chain employs TRBV5-1 and TRBJ2-1; 9 bases map to TRBD2. From germline, CDR1 is SGHRS and CDR2 YFSETQ. The ends lost 5 bases at V and 5 bases at J; junction bases unmatched: 5. The CDR3 runs 14 residues. The CDR3 coding sequence is TGCGCCAGCAGGAGGGCTAGCGGGAACAATGAGCAGTTCTTC. This sequence encodes CASRRASGNNEQFF.

The sample holds a few counts of this clonotype. The chain joins TRBV20-1 to TRBJ2-2, with TRBD2 identical over 8 bases. The V gene's germline CDR1 is DFQATT and CDR2 SNEGSKA (reference sequence). The J segment lost 3 bases and the V segment lost 0 bases, leaving 3 bases of the junction unmatched. This CDR3 contains 15 residues. The CDR3 DNA follows: TGCAGTGCTAGAGATGGGACTAGTCACACCGGGGAGCTGTTTTTT. It encodes CSARDGTSHTGELFF.

This clonotype was recorded a few times. The rearrangement links TRBV12-3 or TRBV12-4 to TRBJ2-5; maybe TRBD2 (5 bases). Trimming removed 6 bases at V and 7 bases at J, with 18 bases between. The CDR3 has 14 residues. CDR3 sequence (DNA): TGTGCCAGCAGGGGGAGACCGTCTGTATCGACCCAGTACTTC. Its translation: CASRGRPSVSTQYF.

This chain uses TRBV28 with TRBJ1-5; D is ambiguous. CDR1 MDHEN and CDR2 SYDVKM come from the germline V gene. This CDR3 is 11 amino acids long. Between the trimmed V and J ends, which lost 7 bases and 4 bases, there was a span of 5 bases. The CDR3 spells CASMRNQPQHF. CDR3 nucleotides: TGTGCCAGCATGAGGAATCAGCCCCAGCATTTT.

This chain uses TRBV7-2 with TRBJ2-1; weak D call: TRBD2 (5 bases). This CDR3 region has 11 residues. Germline V gene sequence: CDR1 SGHTA, CDR2 FQGNSA. V lost 7 bases and J 15 bases, leaving 16 bases between the germline ends. The DNA of the CDR3 is TGTGCCAGCACTACTAGGCCCGGGTCGTTCTTC. Its translation is CASTTRPGSFF.

The table lists this clonotype with a few counts. This CDR3 is CSAIQEGPNQPQHF. CDR3 sequence (DNA): TGCAGTGCCATTCAGGAGGGGCCAAATCAGCCCCAGCATTTT. The chain recombines TRBV20-1 with TRBJ1-5; a weak D match, TRBD1 (5 bases). The ends were cut back, 6 bases at V and 4 bases at J, with 16 bases in the middle. The CDR3 is made up of 14 amino acids. The germline V gene has CDR1 DFQATT and CDR2 SNEGSKA (reference sequence).

This clonotype was seen at least ten times. The genes are TRBV6-5 and TRBJ1-1, with D possibly matching TRBD1 (5 bases). CDR3 size: 14 residues. V was trimmed by 2 bases and J by 0 bases, leaving 7 bases between them. Germline values: CDR1 MNHEY, CDR2 SVGAGI. The CDR3 coding sequence is TGTGCCAGCAGTTACGGGGCCCTGAACACTGAAGCTTTCTTT. Protein sequence: CASSYGALNTEAFF.